The 23 T cell receptor beta chains presented below share a single source sample, sequenced in a study of human CD8 memory T cell subsets. It was UMI-labeled 5' RACE by which the TCR beta libraries were made. TCRdb reprocessed the 5' RACE reads, keeping one entry per CDR3 protein, no DNA. The repertoire table contains roughly 16,000 distinct CDR3 sequences. Sequences were obtained from CD8+ stem-like memory T cells (TSCM and TCM) sorted from PBMCs. As to subset: stem-like memory CD8 T cells (TSTEM), CCR7+ PD-1- TIGIT-. The origin of the receptors is a human donor in good health.

The rearrangement links TRBV29-1 to TRBJ2-3; lacking DNA, the TRBD2 call made by TCRdb goes unchecked. Germline-derived CDR1 and CDR2 are SQVTM and ANQGSEA. The CDR3 is made up of 16 amino acids. The chain's CDR3 is CSFWTSGSPISDTQYF.

The CDR3 sequence: CASSRTNTGELFF. The gene calls are TRBV4-2 and TRBJ2-2. The CDR3 covers 13 residues. The germline V gene encodes CDR1 LGHNA and CDR2 YNFKEQ.

The chain uses TRBV10-2 and TRBJ1-1; without DNA, the TCRdb call of TRBD1 cannot be checked. This CDR3 has 14 residues. Germline V gene sequence: CDR1 WSHSY, CDR2 SAAADI. This chain's CDR3 is CASSPGVGDTEAFF.

By frequency, this clonotype registers medium-sized (0.01 to 0.1%). The chain employs TRBV7-9 and TRBJ2-5; there is no DNA to check the TCRdb D call of TRBD1. Germline CDR1 and CDR2: SEHNR and FQNEAQ (reference sequence). CDR3 length: 15 residues. The CDR3 sequence: CASSSLGTEVETQYF.

This clonotype registers medium-sized by frequency. V and J are TRBV10-2 and TRBJ1-4. Germline loops: CDR1 WSHSY, CDR2 SAAADI. This CDR3 spans 16 amino acids. The CDR3 protein is CASSESRAGPGEKLFF.

The chain is built from TRBV27 and TRBJ2-1; TCRdb's D gene call, TRBD2, goes unchecked for lack of DNA. The germline gives CDR1 MNHEY, CDR2 SMNVEV (reference sequence). This CDR3 has 15 amino acids. The CDR3: CASSLLETSNNEQFF.

This chain uses TRBV20-1 with TRBJ1-4; lacking DNA, the TRBD1 call made by TCRdb goes unchecked. The germline V gene has CDR1 DFQATT and CDR2 SNEGSKA (reference sequence). The CDR3 has 12 residues. The CDR3 sequence is CSARGQNEKLFF.

The chain has TRBV6-2 or TRBV6-3 and TRBJ2-2. The CDR3 extends over 14 amino acids. Looked up from germline, CDR1 is MNHEY and CDR2 is SVGEGT. The CDR3 sequence: CASTERSGTGELFF.

The genes are TRBV6-6 and TRBJ1-1. Germline CDR1 MNHNY, CDR2 SVGAGI (reference sequence). This CDR3 spans 13 amino acids. The CDR3: CASSASGNTEAFF.

V and J are TRBV10-3 and TRBJ2-3; TCRdb's D call, TRBD2, is unchecked because there is no DNA. The length of the CDR3 is 16 residues. Germline V CDR1 and CDR2: ENHRY, SYGVKD. The CDR3 loop reads CAISEPSSGGTDTQYF.

This chain connects TRBV28 to TRBJ2-3; TCRdb outputs TRBD2, but without DNA this stays unchecked. Germline lookup yields CDR1 MDHEN and CDR2 SYDVKM. The CDR3 is 17 amino acids. The CDR3 here is CASESGELAGVTDTQYF.

This rearrangement joins TRBV7-9 to TRBJ1-4. Germline assignment: CDR1 SEHNR and CDR2 FQNEAQ (reference sequence). The CDR3 is 16 residues long. Here the CDR3 reads CASSFSLGQRNEKLFF.

The gene calls are TRBV6-6 and TRBJ2-1; the D call from TCRdb, TRBD1, cannot be confirmed without DNA. The germline V gene encodes CDR1 MNHNY and CDR2 SVGAGI (reference sequence). This CDR3 region has 12 residues. The CDR3 sequence is CASSTPGGEQFF.

V usage is TRBV4-2 and J usage is TRBJ1-5; TCRdb indicates TRBD1, and absent DNA this call remains unverified. Germline assignment: CDR1 LGHNA and CDR2 YNFKEQ. The CDR3 runs 15 residues. CDR3 loop: CASSRTGGNDQPQHF.

The V and J genes are TRBV20-1 and TRBJ2-7; TCRdb picks TRBD1, but there is no DNA to check that call. This CDR3 contains 15 residues. Germline CDR1 DFQATT, CDR2 SNEGSKA (reference sequence). The CDR3 region is CSARAITGGLYEQYF.

V gene TRBV27 combines with J gene TRBJ2-7. The CDR3 is 13 amino acids. The germline gives CDR1 MNHEY, CDR2 SMNVEV (reference sequence). The CDR3 is CASSLAISYEQYF.

The genes are TRBV4-3 and TRBJ2-1; the D call of TRBD1 rests on TCRdb alone, since no DNA is present to check it. This CDR3 contains 16 residues. Germline CDR1 LGHNA, CDR2 YSLEER. This CDR3 reads CASSHPGQGAAREQFF.

The chain combines TRBV7-9 with TRBJ2-7; TCRdb names TRBD2, which stays unverified in the absence of DNA. Germline V gene sequence: CDR1 SEHNR, CDR2 FQNEAQ (reference sequence). The CDR3 is made up of 15 amino acids. This CDR3 reads CASSLAAGSSYEQYF. The full variable domain, in which reference TRBV7-9 and TRBJ2-7 provide the parts outside the CDR3, is DTGVSQNPRHKITKRGQNVTFRCDPISEHNRLYWYRQTLGQGPEFLTYFQNEAQLEKSRLLSDRFSAERPKGSFSTLEIQRTEQGDSAMYLCASSLAAGSSYEQYFGPGTRLTVT.

The chain is built from TRBV6-1 and TRBJ1-5; TCRdb proposes TRBD1, but this gene call is untestable without DNA. The germline gives CDR1 MNHNS, CDR2 SASEGT. The CDR3 loop spans 16 amino acids. CDR3 protein: CASSEARGVGNQPQHF.

This chain links TRBV19 with TRBJ1-1; TCRdb names TRBD1, which stays unverified in the absence of DNA. The CDR3 is 19 residues long. The germline V gene has CDR1 LNHDA and CDR2 SQIVND (reference sequence). This CDR3 is CASTSLKDRGFKMNTEAFF.

The J gene is TRBJ2-4, the V gene TRBV6-5; TCRdb lists TRBD2, though no DNA is available to test this call. Germline CDR1 is MNHEY and CDR2 is SVGAGI. CDR3 size: 12 residues. The CDR3 loop reads CATRGGWNIQYF.

Measured by frequency, this clonotype is medium-sized. The chain employs TRBV6-6 and TRBJ2-1; checking the TCRdb D call of TRBD2 is not possible without DNA. The germline CDR1 and CDR2 sequences are MNHNY and SVGAGI (reference sequence). This CDR3 spans 12 amino acids. The CDR3 region is CASNLGPRPEFF.

The CDR3 protein is CASSDGTYEQYF. This chain joins TRBV18 and TRBJ2-7. CDR3 size: 12 residues. From germline, CDR1 is KGHSH and CDR2 LQKENI.